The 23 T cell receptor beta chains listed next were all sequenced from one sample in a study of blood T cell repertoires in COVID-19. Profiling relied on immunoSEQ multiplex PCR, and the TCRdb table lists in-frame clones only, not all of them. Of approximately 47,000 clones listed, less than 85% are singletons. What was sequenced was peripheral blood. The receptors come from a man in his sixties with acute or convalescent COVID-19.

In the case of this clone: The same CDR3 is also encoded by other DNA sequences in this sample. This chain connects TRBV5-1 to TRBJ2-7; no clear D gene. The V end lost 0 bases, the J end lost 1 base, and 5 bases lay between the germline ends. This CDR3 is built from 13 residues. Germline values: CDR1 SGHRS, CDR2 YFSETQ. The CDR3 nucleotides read TGCGCCAGCAGCTTGGGCCAGTCCTACGAGCAGTACTTC. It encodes CASSLGQSYEQYF.

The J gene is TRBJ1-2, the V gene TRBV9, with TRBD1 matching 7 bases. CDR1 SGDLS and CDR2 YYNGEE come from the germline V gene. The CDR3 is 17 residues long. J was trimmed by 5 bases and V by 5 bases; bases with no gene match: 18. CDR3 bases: TGTGCCAGCAGTGGTTTGACTACAGGGGACTGGAGGTATGGCTACACCTTC. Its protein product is CASSGLTTGDWRYGYTF.

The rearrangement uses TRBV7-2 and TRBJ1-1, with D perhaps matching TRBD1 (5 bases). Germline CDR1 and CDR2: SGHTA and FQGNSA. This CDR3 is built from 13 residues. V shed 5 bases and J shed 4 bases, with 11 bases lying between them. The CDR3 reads CASSPLDSTEAFF. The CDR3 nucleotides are TGTGCCAGCAGCCCCCTCGACAGCACTGAAGCTTTCTTT.

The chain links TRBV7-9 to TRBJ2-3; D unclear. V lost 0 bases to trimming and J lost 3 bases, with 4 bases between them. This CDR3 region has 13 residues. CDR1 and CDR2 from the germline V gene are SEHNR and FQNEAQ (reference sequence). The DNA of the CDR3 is TGTGCCAGCAGCTTAGCGCGTACAGATACGCAGTATTTT. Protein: CASSLARTDTQYF.

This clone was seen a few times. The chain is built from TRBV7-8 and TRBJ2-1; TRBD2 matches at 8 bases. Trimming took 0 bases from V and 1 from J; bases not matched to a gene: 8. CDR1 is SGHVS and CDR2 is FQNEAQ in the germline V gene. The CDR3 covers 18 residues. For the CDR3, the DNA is TGTGCCAGCAGCTTAGCGGCTCGAGCGGGGGATTCCTACAATGAGCAGTTCTTC. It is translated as CASSLAARAGDSYNEQFF.

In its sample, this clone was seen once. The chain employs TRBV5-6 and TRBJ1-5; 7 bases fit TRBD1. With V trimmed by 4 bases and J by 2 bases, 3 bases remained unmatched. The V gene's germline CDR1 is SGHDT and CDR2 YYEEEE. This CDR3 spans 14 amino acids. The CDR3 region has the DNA TGTGCCAGCAGCAAACAGGGGCGCAATCAGCCCCAGCATTTT. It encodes CASSKQGRNQPQHF.

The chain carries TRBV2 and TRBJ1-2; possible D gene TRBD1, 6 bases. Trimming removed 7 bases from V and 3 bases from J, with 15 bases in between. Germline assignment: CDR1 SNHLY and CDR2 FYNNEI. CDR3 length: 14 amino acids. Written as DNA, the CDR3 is TGTGCCAGCAACCTTTCAGGGGCGGACTATGGCTACACCTTC. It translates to CASNLSGADYGYTF.

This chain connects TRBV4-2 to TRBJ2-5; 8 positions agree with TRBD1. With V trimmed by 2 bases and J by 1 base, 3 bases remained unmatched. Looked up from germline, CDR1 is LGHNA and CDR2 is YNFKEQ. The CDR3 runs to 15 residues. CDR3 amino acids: CASSQLGQGQETQYF. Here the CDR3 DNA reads TGTGCCAGCAGCCAATTAGGACAGGGCCAAGAGACCCAGTACTTC.

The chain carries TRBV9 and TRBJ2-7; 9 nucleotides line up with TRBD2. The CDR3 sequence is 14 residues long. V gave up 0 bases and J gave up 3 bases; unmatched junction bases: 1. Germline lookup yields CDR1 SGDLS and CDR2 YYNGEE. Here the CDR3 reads CASSVGRGGYEQYF. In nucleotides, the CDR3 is TGTGCCAGCAGCGTAGGGCGGGGGGGCTACGAGCAGTACTTC.

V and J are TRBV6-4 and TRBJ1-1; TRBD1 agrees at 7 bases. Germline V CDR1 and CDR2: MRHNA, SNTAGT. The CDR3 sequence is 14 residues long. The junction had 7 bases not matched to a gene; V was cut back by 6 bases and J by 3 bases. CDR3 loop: CASSAKTGDTEAFF. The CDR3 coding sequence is TGTGCCAGCAGCGCCAAAACAGGGGACACTGAAGCTTTCTTT.

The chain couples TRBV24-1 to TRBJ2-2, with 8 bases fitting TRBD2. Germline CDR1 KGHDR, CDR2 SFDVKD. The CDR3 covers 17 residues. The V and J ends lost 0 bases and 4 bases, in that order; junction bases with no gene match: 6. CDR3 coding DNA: TGTGCCACCAGTGATTTGACAACGGGACTAGTCACCGGGGAGCTGTTTTTT. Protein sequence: CATSDLTTGLVTGELFF.

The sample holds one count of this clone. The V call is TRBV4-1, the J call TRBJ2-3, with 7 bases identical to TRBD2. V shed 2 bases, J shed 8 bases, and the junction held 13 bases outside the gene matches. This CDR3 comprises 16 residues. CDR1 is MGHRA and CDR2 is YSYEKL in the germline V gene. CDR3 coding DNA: TGCGCCAGCAGCCAACAAGGCAGTGCGGGGGTTGGTACGCAGTATTTT. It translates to CASSQQGSAGVGTQYF.

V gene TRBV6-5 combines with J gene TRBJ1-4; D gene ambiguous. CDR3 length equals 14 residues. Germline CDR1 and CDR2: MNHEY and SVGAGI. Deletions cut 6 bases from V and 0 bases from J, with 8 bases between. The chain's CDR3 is CASRRSTTNEKLFF. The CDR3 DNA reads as TGTGCCAGCAGGAGGTCTACAACTAATGAAAAACTGTTTTTT.

Here the CDR3 DNA reads TGTGCCAGCAGCCACCCTCCCGGGACAGGGGGCTTTCAGCCCCAGCATTTT. Its translation: CASSHPPGTGGFQPQHF. The rearrangement joins TRBV7-2 to TRBJ1-5; 12 nucleotides agree with TRBD1. The CDR3 runs 17 residues. With V trimmed by 5 bases and J by 6 bases, 11 bases remained unmatched. CDR1 and CDR2 from the germline V gene are SGHTA and FQGNSA.

CDR3 amino acids: CASSVRQDPQPQHF. CDR3 nucleotide sequence: TGTGCCAGTAGTGTTAGACAGGACCCTCAGCCCCAGCATTTT. This sequence joins TRBV19 and TRBJ1-5; the D gene is possibly TRBD1 (6 bases). CDR3 length equals 14 residues. Germline CDR1 is LNHDA and CDR2 is SQIVND (reference sequence). Trimming took off 5 bases at V and 6 bases at J, with 14 bases between the two ends.

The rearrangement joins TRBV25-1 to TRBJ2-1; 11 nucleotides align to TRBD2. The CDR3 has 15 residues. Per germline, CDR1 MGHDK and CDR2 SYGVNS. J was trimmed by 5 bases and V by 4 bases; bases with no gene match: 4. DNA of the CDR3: TGTGCCAGCAGTGGCACTAGCGGGGGACACAATGAGCAGTTCTTC. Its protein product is CASSGTSGGHNEQFF.

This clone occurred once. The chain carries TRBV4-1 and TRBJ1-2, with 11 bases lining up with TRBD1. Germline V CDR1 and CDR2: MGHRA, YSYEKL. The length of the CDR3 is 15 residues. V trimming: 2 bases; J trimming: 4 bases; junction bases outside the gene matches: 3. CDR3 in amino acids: CASSQSGQGGYGYTF. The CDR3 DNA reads TGCGCCAGCAGCCAATCGGGACAGGGGGGCTATGGCTACACCTTC.

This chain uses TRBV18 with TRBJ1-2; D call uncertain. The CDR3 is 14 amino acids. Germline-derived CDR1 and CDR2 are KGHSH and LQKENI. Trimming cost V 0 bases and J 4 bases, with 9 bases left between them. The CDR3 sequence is CASSPPIDIYGYTF. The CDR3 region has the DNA TGTGCCAGCTCACCACCGATAGATATCTATGGCTACACCTTC.

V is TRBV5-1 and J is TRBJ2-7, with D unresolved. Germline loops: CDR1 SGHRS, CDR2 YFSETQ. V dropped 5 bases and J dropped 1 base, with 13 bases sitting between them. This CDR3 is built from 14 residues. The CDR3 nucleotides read TGCGCCAGCAGGGAGAGGCTCGATTCCTACGAGCAGTACTTC. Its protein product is CASRERLDSYEQYF.

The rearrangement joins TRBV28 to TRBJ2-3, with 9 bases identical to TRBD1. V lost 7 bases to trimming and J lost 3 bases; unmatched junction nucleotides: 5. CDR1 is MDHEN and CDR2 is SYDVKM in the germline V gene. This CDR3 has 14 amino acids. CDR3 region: CASIPGTGTDTQYF. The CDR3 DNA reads TGTGCCAGCATTCCCGGGACAGGGACAGATACGCAGTATTTT. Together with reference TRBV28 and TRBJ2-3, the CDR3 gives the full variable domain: DVKVTQSSRYLVKRTGEKVFLECVQDMDHENMFWYRQDPGLGLRLIYFSYDVKMKEKGDIPEGYSVSREKKERFSLILESASTNQTSMYLCASIPGTGTDTQYFGPGTRLTVL.

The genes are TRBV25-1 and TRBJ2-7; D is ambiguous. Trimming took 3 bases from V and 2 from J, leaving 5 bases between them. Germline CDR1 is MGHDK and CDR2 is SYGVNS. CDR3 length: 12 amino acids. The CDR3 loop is CASSDGAYEQYF. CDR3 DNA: TGTGCCAGCAGTGACGGTGCCTACGAGCAGTACTTC.

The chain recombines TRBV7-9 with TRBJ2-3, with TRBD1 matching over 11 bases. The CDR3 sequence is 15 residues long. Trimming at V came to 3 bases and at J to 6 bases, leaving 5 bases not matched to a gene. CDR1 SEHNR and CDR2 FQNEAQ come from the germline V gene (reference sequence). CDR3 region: CASSFGQGAADTQYF. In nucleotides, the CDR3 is TGTGCCAGCAGCTTTGGACAGGGGGCCGCGGATACGCAGTATTTT.

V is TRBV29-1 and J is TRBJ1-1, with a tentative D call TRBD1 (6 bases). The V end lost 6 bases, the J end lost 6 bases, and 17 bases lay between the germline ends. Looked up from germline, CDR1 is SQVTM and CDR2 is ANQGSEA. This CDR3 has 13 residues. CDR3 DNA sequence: TGCAGCGTCCCTCAGGGGACGGGTTCTGAAGCTTTCTTT. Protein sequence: CSVPQGTGSEAFF.